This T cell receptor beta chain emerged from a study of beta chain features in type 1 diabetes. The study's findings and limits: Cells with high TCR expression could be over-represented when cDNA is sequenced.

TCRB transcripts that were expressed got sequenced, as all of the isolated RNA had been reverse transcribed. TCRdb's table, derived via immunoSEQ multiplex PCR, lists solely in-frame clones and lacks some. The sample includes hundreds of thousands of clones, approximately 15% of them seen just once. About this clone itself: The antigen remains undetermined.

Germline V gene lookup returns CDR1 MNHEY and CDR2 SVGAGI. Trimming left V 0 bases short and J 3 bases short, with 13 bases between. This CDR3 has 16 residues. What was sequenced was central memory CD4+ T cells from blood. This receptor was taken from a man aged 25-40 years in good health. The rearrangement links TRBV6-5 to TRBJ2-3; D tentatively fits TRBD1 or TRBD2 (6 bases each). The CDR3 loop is CASSYSLGGGTDTQYF. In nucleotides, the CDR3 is TGTGCCAGCAGTTACTCCCTCGGGGGCGGAACAGATACGCAGTATTTT.